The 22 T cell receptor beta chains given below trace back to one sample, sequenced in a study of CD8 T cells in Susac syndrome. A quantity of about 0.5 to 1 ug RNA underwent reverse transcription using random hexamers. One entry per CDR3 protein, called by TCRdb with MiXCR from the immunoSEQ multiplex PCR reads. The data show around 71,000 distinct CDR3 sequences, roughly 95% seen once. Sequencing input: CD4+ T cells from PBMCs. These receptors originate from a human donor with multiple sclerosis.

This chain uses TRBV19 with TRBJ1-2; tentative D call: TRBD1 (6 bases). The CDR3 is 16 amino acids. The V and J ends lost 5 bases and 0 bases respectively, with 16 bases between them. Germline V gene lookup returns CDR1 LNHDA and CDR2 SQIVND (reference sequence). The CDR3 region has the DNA TGTGCCAGTAGTGACCTCCGGGACACCGCTAACTATGGCTACACCTTC. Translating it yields CASSDLRDTANYGYTF.

The chain's CDR3 is CASSQYSDTQYF. The DNA for the CDR3 is TGTGCCAGCAGTCAATACTCAGATACGCAGTATTTT. The V gene is TRBV12-3 or TRBV12-4, the J gene TRBJ2-3; D uncertain. The CDR3 contains 12 residues. V gave up 5 bases and J gave up 4 bases, with 7 bases separating them.

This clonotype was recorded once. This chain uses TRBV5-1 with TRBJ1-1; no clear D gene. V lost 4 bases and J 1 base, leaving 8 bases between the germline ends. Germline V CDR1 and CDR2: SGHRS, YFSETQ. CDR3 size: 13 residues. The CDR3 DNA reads TGCGCCAGCAGCCAGGACGGGAACACTGAAGCTTTCTTT. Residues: CASSQDGNTEAFF.

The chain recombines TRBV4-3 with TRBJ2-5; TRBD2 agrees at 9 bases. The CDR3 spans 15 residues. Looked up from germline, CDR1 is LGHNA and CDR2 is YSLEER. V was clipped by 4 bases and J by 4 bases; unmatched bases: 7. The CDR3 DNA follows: TGCGCCAGCAGCCCGGGACTAGCTCGGGGAGAGACCCAGTACTTC. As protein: CASSPGLARGETQYF.

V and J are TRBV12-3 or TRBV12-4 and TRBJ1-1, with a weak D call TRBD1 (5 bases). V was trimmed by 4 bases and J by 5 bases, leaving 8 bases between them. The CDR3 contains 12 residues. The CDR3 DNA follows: TGTGCCAGCAGTTCCAGGGAAACTGAAGCTTTCTTT. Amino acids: CASSSRETEAFF.

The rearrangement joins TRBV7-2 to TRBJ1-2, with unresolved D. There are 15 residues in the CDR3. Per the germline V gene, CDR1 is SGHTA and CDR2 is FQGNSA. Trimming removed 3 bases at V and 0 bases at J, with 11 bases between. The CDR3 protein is CASSLGNVPNYGYTF. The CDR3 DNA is TGTGCCAGCAGCTTGGGGAACGTTCCTAACTATGGCTACACCTTC. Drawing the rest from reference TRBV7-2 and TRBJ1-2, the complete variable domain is GAGVSQSPSNKVTEKGKDVELRCDPISGHTALYWYRQSLGQGLEFLIYFQGNSAPDKSGLPSDRFSAERTGGSVSTLTIQRTQQEDSAVYLCASSLGNVPNYGYTFGSGTRLTVV.

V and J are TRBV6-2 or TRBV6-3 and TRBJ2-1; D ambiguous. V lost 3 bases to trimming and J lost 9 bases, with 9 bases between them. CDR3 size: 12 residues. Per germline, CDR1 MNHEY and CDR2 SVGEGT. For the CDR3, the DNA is TGTGCCAGCAGTTATGGAATCGGTGAGCAGTTCTTC. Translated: CASSYGIGEQFF.

CDR3 bases: TGTGCCAGCAGCTTAAATTTTGGAGGCGAGCAGTACTTC. Encoded protein: CASSLNFGGEQYF. The chain couples TRBV7-8 to TRBJ2-7; D may be TRBD2 (5 bases). Germline CDR1 SGHVS, CDR2 FQNEAQ. The V end was cut by 2 bases, the J end by 6 bases, with 11 bases between. The CDR3 is 13 amino acids.

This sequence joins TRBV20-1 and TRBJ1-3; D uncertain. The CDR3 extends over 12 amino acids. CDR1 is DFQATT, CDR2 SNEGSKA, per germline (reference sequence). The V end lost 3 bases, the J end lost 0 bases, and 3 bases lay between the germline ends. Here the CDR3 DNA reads TGCAGTGCTAGGACCTCTGGAAACACCATATATTTT. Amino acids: CSARTSGNTIYF.

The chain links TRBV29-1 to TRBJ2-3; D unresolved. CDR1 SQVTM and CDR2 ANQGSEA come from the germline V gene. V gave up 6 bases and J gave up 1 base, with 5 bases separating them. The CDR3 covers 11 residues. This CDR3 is CSVQGTDTQYF. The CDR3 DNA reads TGCAGCGTGCAGGGCACAGATACGCAGTATTTT.

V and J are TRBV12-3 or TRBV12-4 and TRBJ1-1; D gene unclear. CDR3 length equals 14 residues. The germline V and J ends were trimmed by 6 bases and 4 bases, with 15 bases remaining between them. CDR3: CASRTTADRTEAFF. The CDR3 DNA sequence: TGTGCCAGCAGGACAACAGCAGACCGCACTGAAGCTTTCTTT.

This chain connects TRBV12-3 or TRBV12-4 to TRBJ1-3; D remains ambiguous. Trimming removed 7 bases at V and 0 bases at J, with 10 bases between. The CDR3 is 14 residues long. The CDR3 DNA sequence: TGTGCCAGCACCCCTCAAAGCTCTGGAAACACCATATATTTT. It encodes CASTPQSSGNTIYF.

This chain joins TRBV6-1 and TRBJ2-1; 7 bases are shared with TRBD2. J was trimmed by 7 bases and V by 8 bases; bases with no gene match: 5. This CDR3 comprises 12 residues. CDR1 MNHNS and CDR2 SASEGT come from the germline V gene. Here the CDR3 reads CASGRGSNEQFF. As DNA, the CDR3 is TGTGCCAGCGGGAGGGGTTCGAATGAGCAGTTCTTC.

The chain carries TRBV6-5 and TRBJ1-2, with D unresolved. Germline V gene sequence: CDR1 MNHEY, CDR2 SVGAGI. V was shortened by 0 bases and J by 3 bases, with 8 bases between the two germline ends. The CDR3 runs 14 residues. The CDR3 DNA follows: TGTGCCAGCAGTTACTCCGTACGCTACTATGGCTACACCTTC. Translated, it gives CASSYSVRYYGYTF.

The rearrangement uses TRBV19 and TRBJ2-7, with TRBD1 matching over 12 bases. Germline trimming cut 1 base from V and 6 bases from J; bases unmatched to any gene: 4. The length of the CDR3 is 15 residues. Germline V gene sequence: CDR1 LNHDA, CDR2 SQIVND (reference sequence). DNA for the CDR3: TGTGCCAGTAGTATAGCGGGGACAGGGGGCTCCGAGCAGTACTTC. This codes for CASSIAGTGGSEQYF. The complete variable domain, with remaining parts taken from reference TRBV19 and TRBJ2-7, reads DGGITQSPKYLFRKEGQNVTLSCEQNLNHDAMYWYRQDPGQGLRLIYYSQIVNDFQKGDIAEGYSVSREKKESFPLTVTSAQKNPTAFYLCASSIAGTGGSEQYFGPGTRLTVT.

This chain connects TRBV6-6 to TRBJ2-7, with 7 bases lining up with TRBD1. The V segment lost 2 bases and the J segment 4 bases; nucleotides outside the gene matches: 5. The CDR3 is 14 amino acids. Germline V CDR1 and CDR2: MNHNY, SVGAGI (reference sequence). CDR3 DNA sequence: TGTGCCAGCAGTTACAAGACAGGGTCTTACGAGCAGTACTTC. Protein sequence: CASSYKTGSYEQYF.

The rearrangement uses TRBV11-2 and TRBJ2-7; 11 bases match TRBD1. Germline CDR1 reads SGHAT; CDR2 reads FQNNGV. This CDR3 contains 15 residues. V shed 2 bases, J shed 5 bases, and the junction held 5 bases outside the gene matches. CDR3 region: CASSLTRTGGDEQYF. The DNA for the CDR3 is TGTGCCAGCAGCTTAACTCGGACAGGGGGCGACGAGCAGTACTTC.

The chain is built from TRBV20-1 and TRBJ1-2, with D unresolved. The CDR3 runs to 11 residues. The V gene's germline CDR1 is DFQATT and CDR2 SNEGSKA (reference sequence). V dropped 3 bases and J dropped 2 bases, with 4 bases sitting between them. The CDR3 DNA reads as TGCAGTGCTAGCGACAACTATGGCTACACCTTC. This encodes CSASDNYGYTF.

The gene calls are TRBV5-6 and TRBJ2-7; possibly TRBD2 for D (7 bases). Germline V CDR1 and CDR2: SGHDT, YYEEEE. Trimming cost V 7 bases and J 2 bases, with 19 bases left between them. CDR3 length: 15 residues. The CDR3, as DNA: TGTGCCAGCCTCTCCGTGGCGGGGGCCCCCTACGAGCAGTACTTC. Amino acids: CASLSVAGAPYEQYF. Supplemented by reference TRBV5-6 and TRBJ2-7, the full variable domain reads DAGVTQSPTHLIKTRGQQVTLRCSPKSGHDTVSWYQQALGQGPQFIFQYYEEEERQRGNFPDRFSGHQFPNYSSELNVNALLLGDSALYLCASLSVAGAPYEQYFGPGTRLTVT.

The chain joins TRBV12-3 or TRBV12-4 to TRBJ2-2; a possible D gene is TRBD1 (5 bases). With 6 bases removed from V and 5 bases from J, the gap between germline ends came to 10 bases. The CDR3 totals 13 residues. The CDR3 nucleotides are TGTGCCAGCAGGCGTCAGGGAACCGGGGAGCTGTTTTTT. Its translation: CASRRQGTGELFF.

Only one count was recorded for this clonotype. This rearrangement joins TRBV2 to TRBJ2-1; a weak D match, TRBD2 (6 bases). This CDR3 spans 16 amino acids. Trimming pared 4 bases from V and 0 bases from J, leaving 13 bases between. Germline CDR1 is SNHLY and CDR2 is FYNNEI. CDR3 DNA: TGTGCCAGCAGTGGCTTCGGGAGAAGCTCCTACAATGAGCAGTTCTTC. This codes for CASSGFGRSSYNEQFF.

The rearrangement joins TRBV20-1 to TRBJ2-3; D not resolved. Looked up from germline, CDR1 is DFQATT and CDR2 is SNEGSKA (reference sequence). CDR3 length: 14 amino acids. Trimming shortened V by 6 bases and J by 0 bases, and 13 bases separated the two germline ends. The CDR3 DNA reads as TGCAGTGCGCCTAGGATAGCTAGCACAGATACGCAGTATTTT. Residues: CSAPRIASTDTQYF.